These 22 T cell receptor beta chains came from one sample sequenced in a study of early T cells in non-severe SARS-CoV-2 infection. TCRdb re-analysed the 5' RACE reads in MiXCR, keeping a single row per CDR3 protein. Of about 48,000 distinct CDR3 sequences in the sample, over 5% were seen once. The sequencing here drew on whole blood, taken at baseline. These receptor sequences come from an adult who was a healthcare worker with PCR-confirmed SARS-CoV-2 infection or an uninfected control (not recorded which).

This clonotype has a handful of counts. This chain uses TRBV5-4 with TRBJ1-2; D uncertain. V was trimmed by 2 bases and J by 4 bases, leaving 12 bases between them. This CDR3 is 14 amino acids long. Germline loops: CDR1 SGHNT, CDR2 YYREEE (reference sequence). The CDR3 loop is CASSLSGRSYGYTF. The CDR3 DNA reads TGTGCCAGCAGCTTATCTGGGAGGAGCTATGGCTACACCTTC.

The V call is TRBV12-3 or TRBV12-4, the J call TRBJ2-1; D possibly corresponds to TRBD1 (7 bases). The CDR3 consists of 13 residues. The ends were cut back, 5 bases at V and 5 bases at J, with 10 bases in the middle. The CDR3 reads CASSARGDNEQFF. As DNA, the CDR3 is TGTGCCAGCAGTGCCAGGGGGGACAATGAGCAGTTCTTC.

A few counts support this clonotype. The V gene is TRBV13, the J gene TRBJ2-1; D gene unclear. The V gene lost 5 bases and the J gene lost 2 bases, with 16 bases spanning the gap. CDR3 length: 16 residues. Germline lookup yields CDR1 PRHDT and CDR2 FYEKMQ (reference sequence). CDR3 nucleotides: TGTGCCAGCAGCCCTGGTGGGGTACTTCCCTACAATGAGCAGTTCTTC. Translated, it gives CASSPGGVLPYNEQFF.

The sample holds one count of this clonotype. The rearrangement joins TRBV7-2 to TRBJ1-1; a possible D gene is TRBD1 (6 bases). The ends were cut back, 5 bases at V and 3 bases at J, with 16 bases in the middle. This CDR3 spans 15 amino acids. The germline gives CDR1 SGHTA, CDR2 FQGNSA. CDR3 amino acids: CASSPEWGADTEAFF. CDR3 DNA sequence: TGTGCCAGCAGCCCCGAGTGGGGGGCGGACACTGAAGCTTTCTTT.

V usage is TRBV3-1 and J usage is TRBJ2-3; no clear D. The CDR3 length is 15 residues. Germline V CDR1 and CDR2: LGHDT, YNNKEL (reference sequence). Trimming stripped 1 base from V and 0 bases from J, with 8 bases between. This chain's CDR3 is CASSQADLSTDTQYF. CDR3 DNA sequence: TGTGCCAGCAGCCAAGCGGACCTAAGCACAGATACGCAGTATTTT.

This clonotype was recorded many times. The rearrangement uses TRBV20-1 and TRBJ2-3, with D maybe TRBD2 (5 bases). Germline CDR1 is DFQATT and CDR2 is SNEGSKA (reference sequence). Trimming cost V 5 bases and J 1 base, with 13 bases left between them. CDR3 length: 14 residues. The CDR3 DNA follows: TGCAGTGCTCCAGGAGAGGGAGGCACAGATACGCAGTATTTT. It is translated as CSAPGEGGTDTQYF.

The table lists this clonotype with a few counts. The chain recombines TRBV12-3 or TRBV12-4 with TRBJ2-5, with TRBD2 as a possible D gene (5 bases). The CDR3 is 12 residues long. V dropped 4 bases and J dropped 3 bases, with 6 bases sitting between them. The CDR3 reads CASSYGKETQYF. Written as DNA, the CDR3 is TGTGCCAGCAGTTACGGGAAAGAGACCCAGTACTTC.

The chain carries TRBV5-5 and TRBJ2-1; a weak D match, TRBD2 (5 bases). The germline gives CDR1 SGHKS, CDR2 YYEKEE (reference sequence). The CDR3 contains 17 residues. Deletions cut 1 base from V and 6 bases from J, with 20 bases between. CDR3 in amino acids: CASSLRSKAANLNEQFF. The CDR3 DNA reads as TGTGCCAGCAGCTTGCGTTCCAAAGCGGCCAACCTCAATGAGCAGTTCTTC.

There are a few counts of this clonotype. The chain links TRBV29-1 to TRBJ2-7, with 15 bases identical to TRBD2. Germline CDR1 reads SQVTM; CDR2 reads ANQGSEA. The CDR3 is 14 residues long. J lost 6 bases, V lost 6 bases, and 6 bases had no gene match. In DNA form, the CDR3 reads TGCAGCGTCTTCGGACTAGCGGGAGGGTCCGAGCAGTACTTC. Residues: CSVFGLAGGSEQYF.

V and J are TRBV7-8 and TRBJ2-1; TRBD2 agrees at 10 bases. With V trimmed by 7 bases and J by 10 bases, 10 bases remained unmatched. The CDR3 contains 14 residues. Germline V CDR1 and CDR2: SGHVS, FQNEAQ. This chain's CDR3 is CASIRQSGRGEQFF. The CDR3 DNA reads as TGTGCCAGCATCCGACAAAGCGGGAGGGGGGAGCAGTTCTTC.

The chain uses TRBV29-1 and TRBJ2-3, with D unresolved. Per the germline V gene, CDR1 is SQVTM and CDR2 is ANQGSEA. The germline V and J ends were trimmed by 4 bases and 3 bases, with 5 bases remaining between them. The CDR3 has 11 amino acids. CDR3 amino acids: CSVVLTDTQYF. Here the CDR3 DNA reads TGCAGCGTTGTTTTGACAGATACGCAGTATTTT.

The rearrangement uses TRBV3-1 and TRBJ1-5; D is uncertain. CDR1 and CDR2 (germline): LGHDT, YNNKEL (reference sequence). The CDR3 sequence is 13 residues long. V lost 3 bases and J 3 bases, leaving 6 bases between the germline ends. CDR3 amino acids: CASSQGPNQPQHF. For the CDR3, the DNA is TGTGCCAGCAGCCAGGGCCCCAATCAGCCCCAGCATTTT.

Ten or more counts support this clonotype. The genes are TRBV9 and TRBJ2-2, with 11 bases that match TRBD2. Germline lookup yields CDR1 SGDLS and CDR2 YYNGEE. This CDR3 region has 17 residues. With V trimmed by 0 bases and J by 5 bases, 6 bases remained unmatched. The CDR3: CASSVGLAGGGTGELFF. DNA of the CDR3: TGTGCCAGCAGCGTAGGGCTAGCGGGAGGAGGAACCGGGGAGCTGTTTTTT.

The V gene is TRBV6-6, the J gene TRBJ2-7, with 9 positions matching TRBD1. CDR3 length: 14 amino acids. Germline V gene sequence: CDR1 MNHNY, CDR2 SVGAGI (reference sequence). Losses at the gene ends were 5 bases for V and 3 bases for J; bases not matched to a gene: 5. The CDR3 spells CASSRGTGNYEQYF. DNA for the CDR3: TGTGCCAGCAGTAGGGGGACAGGGAACTACGAGCAGTACTTC.

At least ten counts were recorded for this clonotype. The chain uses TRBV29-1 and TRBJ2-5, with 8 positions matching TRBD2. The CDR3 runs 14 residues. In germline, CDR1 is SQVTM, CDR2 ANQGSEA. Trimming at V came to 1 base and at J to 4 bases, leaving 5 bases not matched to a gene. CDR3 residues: CSVEAFTSGETQYF. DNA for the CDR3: TGCAGCGTTGAAGCCTTTACTAGCGGAGAGACCCAGTACTTC.

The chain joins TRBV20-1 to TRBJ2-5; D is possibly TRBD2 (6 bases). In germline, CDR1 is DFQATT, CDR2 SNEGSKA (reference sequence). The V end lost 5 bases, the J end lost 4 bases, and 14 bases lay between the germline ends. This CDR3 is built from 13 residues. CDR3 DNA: TGCAGTGCTGGGAAACTAGCCCTAGAGACCCAGTACTTC. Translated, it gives CSAGKLALETQYF.

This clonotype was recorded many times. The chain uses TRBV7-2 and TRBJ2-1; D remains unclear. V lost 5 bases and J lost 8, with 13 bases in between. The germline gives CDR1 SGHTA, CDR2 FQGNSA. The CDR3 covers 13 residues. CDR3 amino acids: CASSPTKAYEQFF. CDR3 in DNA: TGTGCCAGCAGCCCGACGAAGGCCTATGAGCAGTTCTTC. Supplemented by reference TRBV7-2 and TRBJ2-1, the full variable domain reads GAGVSQSPSNKVTEKGKDVELRCDPISGHTALYWYRQSLGQGLEFLIYFQGNSAPDKSGLPSDRFSAERTGGSVSTLTIQRTQQEDSAVYLCASSPTKAYEQFFGPGTRLTVL.

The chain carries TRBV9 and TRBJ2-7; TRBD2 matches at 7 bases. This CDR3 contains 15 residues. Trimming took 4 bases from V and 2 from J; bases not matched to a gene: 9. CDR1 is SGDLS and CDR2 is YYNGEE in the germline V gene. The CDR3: CASSPQAGLPYEQYF. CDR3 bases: TGTGCCAGCAGCCCCCAAGCGGGACTCCCCTACGAGCAGTACTTC.

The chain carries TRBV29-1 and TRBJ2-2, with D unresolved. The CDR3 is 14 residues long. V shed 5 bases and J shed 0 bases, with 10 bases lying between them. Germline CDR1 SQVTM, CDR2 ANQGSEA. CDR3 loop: CSVRAVSNTGELFF. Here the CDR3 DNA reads TGCAGCGTTCGGGCAGTATCGAACACCGGGGAGCTGTTTTTT.

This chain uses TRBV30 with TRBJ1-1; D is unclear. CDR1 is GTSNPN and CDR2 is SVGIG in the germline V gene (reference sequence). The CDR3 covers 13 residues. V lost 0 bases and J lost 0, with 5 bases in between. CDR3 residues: CAWSVGLNTEAFF. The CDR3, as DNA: TGTGCCTGGAGTGTCGGACTGAACACTGAAGCTTTCTTT.

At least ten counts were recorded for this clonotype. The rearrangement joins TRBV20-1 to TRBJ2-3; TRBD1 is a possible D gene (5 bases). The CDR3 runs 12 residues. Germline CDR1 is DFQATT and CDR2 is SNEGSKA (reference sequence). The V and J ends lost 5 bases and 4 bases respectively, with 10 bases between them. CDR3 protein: CSAGAASDTQYF. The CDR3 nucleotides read TGCAGTGCTGGGGCAGCATCAGATACGCAGTATTTT.

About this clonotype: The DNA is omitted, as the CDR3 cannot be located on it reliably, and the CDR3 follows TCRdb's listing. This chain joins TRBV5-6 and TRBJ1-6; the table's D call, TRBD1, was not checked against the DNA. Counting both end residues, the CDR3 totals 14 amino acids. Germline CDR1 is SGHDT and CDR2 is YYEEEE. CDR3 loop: CASSWGQGNSPLRF.